Listed below are T cell receptor beta chains from one sample, sequenced in a study of identical twins. Via MiXCR, TCRdb re-called the 5' RACE reads, giving one row per CDR3 protein. Of around 650,000 distinct CDR3 sequences detected, around 7.4% appear once; the ten largest clones hold about 1.5%. These data also featured in a second study, about yellow fever vaccine responses in identical twins.

The sequencing input was PBMCs. These receptors came from a young woman in good health. Each CDR3 is given with its conserved first and last residue.

TRBV6-2/TRBV6-3,TRBJ2-2,CASSSAGAGHTGELFF
TRBV20-1,TRBJ2-3,CSARDRVGADTQYF
TRBV20-1,TRBJ2-1,CSARSGTNNEQFF
TRBV7-9,TRBJ2-7,CASSFRRGILEYEQYF
TRBV7-2,TRBJ2-2,CASRAGGAPNTGELFF
TRBV12-3/TRBV12-4,TRBJ2-7,CASSLTGLAGGLYF
TRBV28,TRBJ2-2,CASSPHREGNTGELFF
TRBV7-6,TRBJ2-1,CASSKPGLAGTYNEQFF
TRBV20-1,TRBJ2-4,CSATSVITKNIQYF
TRBV7-6,TRBJ2-1,CASSLDRSEQFNEQFF
TRBV5-6,TRBJ2-1,CASRLQGHEQFF
TRBV6-5,TRBJ1-1,CASSYVVWSGTEAFF
TRBV4-1,TRBJ2-3,CASSQVGGRVGSEQYF
TRBV13,TRBJ1-1,CASSLRGAADTEAFF
TRBV20-1,TRBJ2-1,CSARDGQREGRGNEQFF
TRBV5-1,TRBJ2-4,CASSLGQGGDIQYF
TRBV5-1,TRBJ2-3,CASSLFPGGDTDTQYF
TRBV10-3,TRBJ1-3,CAISESPWDRAVGNTIYF
TRBV28,TRBJ2-5,CASQRETQYF
TRBV10-3,TRBJ2-4,CAISDGTDINIQYF
TRBV2,TRBJ2-3,CASSENRGAADTQYF
TRBV10-3,TRBJ2-7,CAISPGKSAGAGYEQYF
TRBV20-1,TRBJ1-1,CSAINPETGLMNTEAFF
TRBV4-1,TRBJ1-6,CASSHPVGSPLHF
TRBV7-3,TRBJ2-2,CASSSGDRVNTGELFF
TRBV29-1,TRBJ2-1,CSVPLAGVNEQFF
TRBV5-8,TRBJ2-5,CASSLELAFRDKETQYF
TRBV2,TRBJ2-5,CASSKLQAGEQETQYF
TRBV6-5,TRBJ1-4,CASSTEAGEKLFF
TRBV10-3,TRBJ1-3,CAISALGNTIYF
TRBV28,TRBJ2-7,CASSLSWQGKTYEQYF
TRBV12-3/TRBV12-4,TRBJ1-2,CASSAPGTGLPYGYTF
TRBV4-1,TRBJ2-7,CASSRTPTSGSSYEQYF
TRBV4-1,TRBJ2-5,CASSRTGWRETQYF
TRBV7-9,TRBJ1-4,CASSGRQWGPEKLFF
TRBV5-1,TRBJ1-6,CASSLRGGFISPLHF
TRBV3-1,TRBJ1-1,CASSATLGATEAFF
TRBV5-1,TRBJ2-3,CASSLLQKNSTDTQYF
TRBV12-3/TRBV12-4,TRBJ2-4,CASSAGTATKNIQYF
TRBV7-9,TRBJ2-2,CASPSSENTGELFF
TRBV18,TRBJ2-1,CASSGPHNEQFF
TRBV20-1,TRBJ2-3,CSARVTSGFTDTQYF
TRBV5-1,TRBJ2-3,CASSVTDRSTDTQYF
TRBV11-1,TRBJ2-6,CASSTKTGAPSGANVLTF
TRBV12-3/TRBV12-4,TRBJ2-1,CASTPGLEQFF
TRBV5-1,TRBJ2-5,CASSLGVGEATQYF
TRBV7-2,TRBJ2-1,CASSTQLVLQGNEQFF
TRBV13,TRBJ2-1,CASSLRLAGGSSYNEQFF
TRBV11-2,TRBJ2-2,CASSAPGLEVGGELFF
TRBV24-1,TRBJ2-2,CASGVAGELFF
TRBV7-6,TRBJ2-1,CASSSTSGGIFNEQFF
TRBV27,TRBJ2-5,CASRTGAEETQYF